This T cell receptor (beta chain) was captured by sequencing in a study of CD4 T cells in relation to SARS-CoV-2 and coronaviruses. This CDR3 region has 14 residues. Germline values: CDR1 ENHRY, CDR2 SYGVKD. J was trimmed by 3 bases and V by 8 bases; bases with no gene match: 3. Before the COVID-19 pandemic, during about 2010-2019, CD4+ T cells were taken from unexposed donors. Isolation of CD4+ T cells took place after less than twelve days in culture. Fresh IL-2 medium replaced half the medium on days 3 and 7. Turning to this clone: Its antigen is not identified.

Profiling relied on immunoSEQ multiplex PCR, and the TCRdb table lists in-frame clones only, not all of them. Of about 26,000 clones listed, approximately 73% are singletons. J is TRBJ2-3 and V is TRBV10-3; 12 bases line up with TRBD2. The receptor was isolated from a human donor in good health. The sample consisted of CD4+ T cells from PBMCs, cultured in vitro. CDR3 sequence reads: CAIASGRVTDTQYF. DNA for the CDR3: TGTGCCATCGCTAGCGGGAGGGTGACAGATACGCAGTATTTT.